The 15 T cell receptor beta chains reported below all come from one sample, sequenced in a study of glioma-infiltrating T cells. The iRepertoire nested amplicon-rescue multiplex PCR amplified TCR alpha and beta CDR3s from RNA. From the multiplex PCR reads, TCRdb called clonotypes with MiXCR, one entry per CDR3 protein. This sample has roughly 100,000 distinct CDR3 sequences, with approximately 28% found just once. The sequencing sample was made of glioma tissue, nonneoplastic brain tissue, or PBMCs (not recorded which). The receptors originated from a human donor with low-grade glioma or glioblastoma, undergoing nonglioma brain surgery, or in good health (not recorded which).

This clonotype came up many times. The V and J genes are TRBV2 and TRBJ1-2; 7 nucleotides match TRBD1. With 5 bases clipped from V and 8 bases from J, the junction kept 8 bases outside the gene matches. Germline CDR1 and CDR2: SNHLY and FYNNEI. CDR3 length: 13 amino acids. CDR3: CASSTRQGRGYTF. The CDR3 region has the DNA TGTGCCAGCAGTACTAGACAGGGAAGAGGCTACACCTTC.

This clonotype was seen more than once but under ten times. This chain joins TRBV2 and TRBJ1-1; 9 positions agree with TRBD1. CDR3 length: 13 amino acids. CDR1 and CDR2 (germline): SNHLY, FYNNEI. Losses at the gene ends were 7 bases for V and 6 bases for J; bases not matched to a gene: 6. DNA for the CDR3: TGTGCCAGCATAGACAGGGGGTACGCTGAAGCTTTCTTT. Translating it yields CASIDRGYAEAFF. Looking up the rest from reference TRBV2 and TRBJ1-1 gives the full variable domain: EPEVTQTPSHQVTQMGQEVILRCVPISNHLYFYWYRQILGQKVEFLVSFYNNEISEKSEIFDDQFSVERPDGSNFTLKIRSTKLEDSAMYFCASIDRGYAEAFFGQGTRLTVV.

This clonotype was counted a single time. The junction and the germline gene differ at one end; a read error may be behind it. The V and J genes are TRBV4-3 and TRBJ1-3; D gene uncertain. CDR3 length: 15 amino acids. In germline, CDR1 is LGHNA, CDR2 YSLEER. This chain's CDR3 is CASSQNTDSGNTIHF. CDR3 DNA sequence: TGCGCCAGCAGCCAGAACACGGACTCTGGAAACACCATACATTTT.

The chain recombines TRBV20-1 with TRBJ2-3; TRBD2 aligns across 11 bases. The CDR3 sequence is 19 residues long. Germline CDR1 DFQATT, CDR2 SNEGSKA (reference sequence). Unmatched junction bases numbered 19, after V lost 8 bases and J lost 0 bases. The CDR3 loop reads CSTQIGLGLAGGSTDTQYF. Written as DNA, the CDR3 is TGCAGTACTCAAATCGGTTTGGGGCTAGCGGGGGGTAGCACAGATACGCAGTATTTT.

This clonotype was counted a few times. The CDR3 reads CASSPLIVRNTIYF. Written as DNA, the CDR3 is TGTGCCAGCAGCCCTTTAATTGTGCGGAACACCATATATTTT. The J gene is TRBJ1-3, the V gene TRBV7-2; D gene ambiguous. This CDR3 is built from 14 residues. CDR1 is SGHTA and CDR2 is FQGNSA in the germline V gene. Trimming took 5 bases from V and 7 from J, leaving 15 bases between them.

In its sample, this clonotype was seen many times. J is TRBJ2-3 and V is TRBV6-1; D call uncertain. CDR3 length equals 11 residues. Germline V gene data show CDR1 as MNHNS and CDR2 as SASEGT. V lost 7 bases to trimming and J lost 6 bases, with 8 bases between them. The chain's CDR3 is CASILGDTQYF. CDR3 coding DNA: TGTGCCAGCATCCTAGGGGATACGCAGTATTTT.

V and J are TRBV3-1 and TRBJ2-2, with 10 bases lining up with TRBD2. CDR1 is LGHDT, CDR2 YNNKEL, per germline (reference sequence). The V segment lost 1 base and the J segment 5 bases; nucleotides outside the gene matches: 4. CDR3 length: 16 residues. The CDR3 DNA sequence: TGTGCCAGCAGCCAAGTATCAGCGGGGGGGACCGGGGAGCTGTTTTTT. Amino acids: CASSQVSAGGTGELFF.

The gene calls are TRBV7-9 and TRBJ1-3; tentative D call: TRBD1 (5 bases). V gave up 7 bases and J gave up 0 bases, with 13 bases separating them. CDR1 and CDR2 from the germline V gene are SEHNR and FQNEAQ (reference sequence). The CDR3 covers 15 residues. The DNA for the CDR3 is TGTGCCAGCAACTTCCGGGGCAGCTCTGGAAACACCATATATTTT. Encoded protein: CASNFRGSSGNTIYF.

The chain has TRBV2 and TRBJ2-6; 7 nucleotides line up with TRBD1. There are 16 residues in the CDR3. The V and J ends lost 5 bases and 18 bases, in that order; junction bases with no gene match: 22. CDR1 and CDR2 (germline): SNHLY, FYNNEI. The DNA for the CDR3 is TGTGCCAGCAGTCGGGACAGCAGCTCTGGGGCCAACGGCCCGACTTTC. It is translated as CASSRDSSSGANGPTF. The full variable domain, completed using reference TRBV2 and TRBJ2-6, is EPEVTQTPSHQVTQMGQEVILRCVPISNHLYFYWYRQILGQKVEFLVSFYNNEISEKSEIFDDQFSVERPDGSNFTLKIRSTKLEDSAMYFCASSRDSSSGANGPTFGAGSRLTVL.

There are many counts of this clonotype. The chain combines TRBV7-9 with TRBJ1-5, with TRBD1 matching over 7 bases. This CDR3 spans 15 amino acids. V lost 5 bases, J lost 4 bases, and 8 bases stayed unmatched. CDR1 is SEHNR, CDR2 FQNEAQ, per germline (reference sequence). The chain's CDR3 is CASSPDDRVNQPQHF. The CDR3 coding sequence is TGTGCCAGCAGCCCAGATGACAGGGTGAATCAGCCCCAGCATTTT.

The rearrangement joins TRBV7-2 to TRBJ2-6; 8 nucleotides agree with TRBD1. Trimming removed 5 bases from V and 10 bases from J; junction bases left unmatched: 1. The CDR3 is 12 residues long. The germline V gene encodes CDR1 SGHTA and CDR2 FQGNSA. As DNA, the CDR3 is TGTGCCAGCAGCAGGACAGGGAACGTCCTGACTTTC. Residues: CASSRTGNVLTF. The whole variable domain, filled in from reference TRBV7-2 and TRBJ2-6, reads GAGVSQSPSNKVTEKGKDVELRCDPISGHTALYWYRQSLGQGLEFLIYFQGNSAPDKSGLPSDRFSAERTGGSVSTLTIQRTQQEDSAVYLCASSRTGNVLTFGAGSRLTVL.

This chain uses TRBV12-3 or TRBV12-4 with TRBJ2-4, with D possibly matching TRBD1 (5 bases). With 5 bases removed from V and 3 bases from J, the gap between germline ends came to 17 bases. This CDR3 has 16 amino acids. CDR3 sequence: CASSPKGKWVKNIQYF. CDR3 sequence (DNA): TGTGCCAGCAGTCCCAAGGGGAAGTGGGTCAAAAACATTCAGTACTTC.

The rearrangement links TRBV5-4 to TRBJ2-3; 12 bases are shared with TRBD2. This CDR3 has 16 residues. Unmatched junction bases numbered 3, after V lost 0 bases and J lost 4 bases. Germline lookup yields CDR1 SGHNT and CDR2 YYREEE (reference sequence). The CDR3 nucleotides are TGTGCCAGCAGCTTGGGACTAGCGGGGGTCGCAGATACGCAGTATTTT. Amino acids: CASSLGLAGVADTQYF.

This clonotype has a count of ten or more. The chain employs TRBV7-8 and TRBJ2-3; the match to TRBD2 covers 15 bases. The germline V gene has CDR1 SGHVS and CDR2 FQNEAQ. The ends lost 5 bases at V and 3 bases at J; junction bases unmatched: 6. CDR3 length equals 17 residues. As DNA, the CDR3 is TGTGCCAGCAGCCCTGGGACTAGCGGGGGGTTGACAGATACGCAGTATTTT. The encoded protein is CASSPGTSGGLTDTQYF. Together with reference TRBV7-8 and TRBJ2-3, the CDR3 gives the full variable domain: GAGVSQSPRYKVAKRGQDVALRCDPISGHVSLFWYQQALGQGPEFLTYFQNEAQLDKSGLPSDRFFAERPEGSVSTLKIQRTQQEDSAVYLCASSPGTSGGLTDTQYFGPGTRLTVL.

The chain links TRBV12-3 or TRBV12-4 to TRBJ2-7, with D perhaps TRBD1 (5 bases). V lost 2 bases, J lost 0 bases, and 11 bases lay in between. The CDR3 has 15 residues. This chain's CDR3 is CASSLTGPSSYEQYF. For the CDR3, the DNA is TGTGCCAGCAGTTTAACAGGCCCTAGCTCCTACGAGCAGTACTTC.